This TCR beta chain was sequenced during a study of T-cell memory formation after mild COVID-19. Each CDR3 protein gets one entry after TCRdb re-called the 5' RACE reads with MiXCR. The sample yields about 140,000 distinct CDR3 sequences, around 15% seen once. V was shortened by 4 bases and J by 5 bases, with 22 bases between the two germline ends. This CDR3 has 17 residues. Germline CDR1 SNHLY, CDR2 FYNNEI. This TCR was recovered from an adult woman who had mild COVID-19 (a few samples of this study predate the infection). Cell type and time point are not known. The chain is built from TRBV2 and TRBJ2-3; D is tentatively TRBD1 or TRBD2 (5 bases each). The sample was PBMCs or a T cell subset sorted from them (not recorded which). CDR3: CASSVSVDGARVDTQYF. The CDR3 nucleotides read TGTGCCAGCAGTGTGTCTGTGGACGGGGCCAGAGTAGATACGCAGTATTTT.